One sample yielded the 20 T cell receptor beta chains listed below, sequenced in a study of blood T cell repertoires in COVID-19. Clones were sequenced by immunoSEQ multiplex PCR, and TCRdb holds only the in-frame ones, with some missing. The data hold 80,000 to 100,000 clones, with 91% observed a single time. Source material: peripheral blood. Receptors originate from a human donor with active COVID-19. The donor label of this sample is uncertain.

This rearrangement joins TRBV5-1 to TRBJ2-7, with D perhaps TRBD2 (6 bases). Germline V CDR1 and CDR2: SGHRS, YFSETQ. The CDR3 runs to 12 residues. V shed 5 bases and J shed 4 bases, with 10 bases lying between them. The CDR3 spells CASSGGNYEQYF. The CDR3 bases are TGCGCCAGCAGTGGGGGGAATTACGAGCAGTACTTC.

This clone was found a few times. V gene TRBV5-1 combines with J gene TRBJ1-1; D is possibly TRBD1 (5 bases). The germline gives CDR1 SGHRS, CDR2 YFSETQ. V was cut by 4 bases and J by 5 bases, with 18 bases left in between. There are 15 residues in the CDR3. CDR3: CASSPDGRGGTEAFF. DNA of the CDR3: TGCGCCAGCAGCCCGGACGGCCGTGGGGGGACTGAAGCTTTCTTT. Filled out from reference TRBV5-1 and TRBJ1-1, the complete variable domain reads KAGVTQTPRYLIKTRGQQVTLSCSPISGHRSVSWYQQTPGQGLQFLFEYFSETQRNKGNFPGRFSGRQFSNSRSEMNVSTLELGDSALYLCASSPDGRGGTEAFFGQGTRLTVV.

This clone has only one observation. The chain's CDR3 is CASSLDSAANNEQFF. CDR3 DNA: TGTGCCAGCAGCTTAGATTCTGCGGCGAACAATGAGCAGTTCTTC. The rearrangement links TRBV11-3 to TRBJ2-1, with no clear D. Germline lookup yields CDR1 SGHNT and CDR2 YENEEA. This CDR3 is built from 15 residues. V dropped 0 bases and J dropped 5 bases, with 11 bases sitting between them.

The chain is built from TRBV7-8 and TRBJ1-5; D might be TRBD1 (6 bases). CDR3 length: 14 amino acids. The germline gives CDR1 SGHVS, CDR2 FQNEAQ. V lost 2 bases to trimming and J lost 7 bases, with 12 bases between them. CDR3 residues: CASSLLAGEQPQHF. The CDR3, as DNA: TGTGCCAGCAGCTTATTGGCAGGGGAGCAGCCCCAGCATTTT.

V gene TRBV2 combines with J gene TRBJ1-1, with 7 bases aligning to TRBD1. The CDR3 has 13 residues. Germline V CDR1 and CDR2: SNHLY, FYNNEI. Losses at the gene ends were 6 bases for V and 4 bases for J; bases not matched to a gene: 5. The CDR3 here is CASRGQRSTEAFF. In nucleotides, the CDR3 is TGTGCCAGCAGGGGACAGAGGAGCACTGAAGCTTTCTTT.

The rearrangement joins TRBV7-3 to TRBJ2-1, with 12 bases lining up with TRBD2. V gave up 4 bases and J gave up 7 bases; unmatched junction bases: 5. The CDR3 is made up of 15 amino acids. The V gene's germline CDR1 is SGHTA and CDR2 FQGTGA. Here the CDR3 reads CASSWTSGEFNEQFF. In nucleotides, the CDR3 is TGTGCCAGCAGCTGGACTAGCGGGGAGTTTAATGAGCAGTTCTTC. The whole variable domain, filled in from reference TRBV7-3 and TRBJ2-1, reads GAGVSQTPSNKVTEKGKYVELRCDPISGHTALYWYRQSLGQGPEFLIYFQGTGAADDSGLPNDRFFAVRPEGSVSTLKIQRTERGDSAVYLCASSWTSGEFNEQFFGPGTRLTVL.

V and J are TRBV6-5 and TRBJ1-2; maybe TRBD1 (5 bases). The germline V gene has CDR1 MNHEY and CDR2 SVGAGI. The CDR3 has 13 residues. V lost 6 bases to trimming and J lost 4 bases, with 12 bases between them. Here the CDR3 reads CASRRKGVYGYTF. DNA for the CDR3: TGTGCCAGCAGAAGAAAAGGGGTCTATGGCTACACCTTC.

A few counts support this clone. The chain is built from TRBV6-5 and TRBJ1-5; D remains ambiguous. The V and J ends lost 6 bases and 10 bases respectively, with 16 bases between them. The germline CDR1 and CDR2 sequences are MNHEY and SVGAGI. CDR3 length equals 13 residues. The CDR3 here is CASSFQRGKPQHF. CDR3 DNA sequence: TGTGCCAGCAGCTTCCAGCGTGGAAAACCCCAGCATTTT.

This chain connects TRBV19 to TRBJ2-2; 7 bases match TRBD2. Germline V gives CDR1 LNHDA, CDR2 SQIVND (reference sequence). With V trimmed by 6 bases and J by 4 bases, 11 bases remained unmatched. The CDR3 consists of 16 residues. The CDR3 DNA follows: TGTGCCAGTAGCCCGCGGTACGGGGAGGGCACCGGGGAGCTGTTTTTT. This encodes CASSPRYGEGTGELFF.

The gene calls are TRBV29-1 and TRBJ2-3, with 15 bases identical to TRBD2. This CDR3 spans 16 amino acids. V gave up 7 bases and J gave up 3 bases; unmatched junction bases: 8. The V gene's germline CDR1 is SQVTM and CDR2 ANQGSEA. The CDR3 bases are TGCAGCGCATGGACTAGCGGGGGGGCAGGAACAGATACGCAGTATTTT. It translates to CSAWTSGGAGTDTQYF.

This clone was seen only once. The V call is TRBV6-2 or TRBV6-3, the J call TRBJ2-1; D is unresolved. Trimming shortened V by 6 bases and J by 5 bases, and 5 bases separated the two germline ends. CDR3 size: 11 residues. Germline lookup yields CDR1 MNHEY and CDR2 SVGEGT. The CDR3 nucleotides read TGTGCCAGCAGCCGTAACAATGAGCAGTTCTTC. This encodes CASSRNNEQFF.

This rearrangement joins TRBV2 to TRBJ1-1; D not certain. Germline loops: CDR1 SNHLY, CDR2 FYNNEI. This CDR3 has 13 amino acids. V was shortened by 4 bases and J by 2 bases, with 8 bases between the two germline ends. CDR3 sequence: CASSANRNTEAFF. CDR3 bases: TGTGCCAGCAGTGCGAACAGAAACACTGAAGCTTTCTTT.

This clone showed up just once. The genes are TRBV2 and TRBJ2-7; D is possibly TRBD2 (6 bases). The CDR3 totals 14 residues. Germline-derived CDR1 and CDR2 are SNHLY and FYNNEI. The V end was cut by 11 bases, the J end by 6 bases, with 23 bases between. The DNA for the CDR3 is TGTGCCTCGCACGGAAGGGAGGCCATCTCCGAGCAGTACTTC. Translated: CASHGREAISEQYF. Combining the CDR3 with reference TRBV2 and TRBJ2-7 gives the whole variable domain EPEVTQTPSHQVTQMGQEVILRCVPISNHLYFYWYRQILGQKVEFLVSFYNNEISEKSEIFDDQFSVERPDGSNFTLKIRSTKLEDSAMYFCASHGREAISEQYFGPGTRLTVT.

This chain connects TRBV3-1 (or the pseudogene TRBV3-2) to TRBJ2-3, with 14 bases identical to TRBD2. The CDR3 length is 16 residues. The ends lost 5 bases at V and 1 base at J; junction bases unmatched: 2. The germline gives CDR1 LGHDT, CDR2 YNNKEL (reference sequence). The CDR3 sequence: CASSMGLAGGTDTQYF. CDR3 DNA sequence: TGTGCCAGCAGCATGGGACTAGCGGGGGGCACAGATACGCAGTATTTT.

The chain uses TRBV5-1 and TRBJ2-1, with D possibly being TRBD1 (6 bases). Trimming cost V 2 bases and J 2 bases, with 11 bases left between them. From germline, CDR1 is SGHRS and CDR2 YFSETQ. The CDR3 covers 15 residues. The CDR3 protein is CASSLSGTTYNEQFF. CDR3 in DNA: TGCGCCAGCAGCTTATCCGGGACAACCTACAATGAGCAGTTCTTC.

The V and J genes are TRBV28 and TRBJ1-2; D unclear. V shed 2 bases and J shed 2 bases, with 6 bases lying between them. In germline, CDR1 is MDHEN, CDR2 SYDVKM. The CDR3 is made up of 13 amino acids. This CDR3 is CASSLEGNYGYTF. Here the CDR3 DNA reads TGTGCCAGCAGTTTAGAGGGAAACTATGGCTACACCTTC.

V is TRBV4-1 and J is TRBJ2-1; possibly TRBD2 for D (6 bases). The germline V gene encodes CDR1 MGHRA and CDR2 YSYEKL. This CDR3 has 15 amino acids. The V and J ends lost 4 bases and 6 bases respectively, with 16 bases between them. In DNA form, the CDR3 reads TGCGCCAGCAGCCTAGGGACTTTGTGGACCAATGAGCAGTTCTTC. Its protein is CASSLGTLWTNEQFF.

The chain recombines TRBV11-2 with TRBJ2-1, with D maybe TRBD2 (7 bases). CDR1 SGHAT and CDR2 FQNNGV come from the germline V gene. The V and J ends lost 1 base and 6 bases respectively, with 25 bases between them. CDR3 length: 19 residues. Here the CDR3 DNA reads TGTGCCAGCAGCTTAGGGCCTTTTAAGAAGAGCGGGACATCCAATGAGCAGTTCTTC. Residues: CASSLGPFKKSGTSNEQFF.

The chain is built from TRBV6-1 and TRBJ2-3, with TRBD1 matching 8 bases. The junction had 6 bases not matched to a gene; V was cut back by 0 bases and J by 4 bases. From germline, CDR1 is MNHNS and CDR2 SASEGT. This CDR3 contains 16 residues. For the CDR3, the DNA is TGTGCCAGCAGTGAAGCGATGGCAGGGGGCGCAGATACGCAGTATTTT. This translates into CASSEAMAGGADTQYF.

The genes are TRBV3-1 (or the pseudogene TRBV3-2) and TRBJ2-2; the D gene is possibly TRBD2 (5 bases). CDR1 LGHDT and CDR2 YNNKEL come from the germline V gene (reference sequence). This CDR3 contains 15 residues. V shed 5 bases and J shed 4 bases, with 14 bases lying between them. CDR3 protein: CASSERVGITGELFF. The CDR3 nucleotides read TGTGCCAGCAGCGAGAGGGTGGGAATCACCGGGGAGCTGTTTTTT.